This passage covers 27 T cell receptor beta chains from one sample sequenced in a study of Tregs in tolerant kidney transplant recipients. The method was immunoSEQ multiplex PCR; TCRdb's version includes in-frame clones alone and lacks a portion of them. The sample totals roughly 2,400 clones. Mixed chimerism was transient after nonmyeloablative marrow transplants from related graft donors. Sequencing used CD8+ T cells from blood (PBMCs), obtained 6 months after the transplant. The receptors here all came from a human patient who received a combined kidney and bone marrow transplant. Some T cells here may be from the graft donor.

With regard to this clone: The read ends 3 residues shy of where the CDR3 ends; the end is completed using the germline J gene. The J gene is TRBJ2-1, the V gene TRBV9, with D possibly matching TRBD1 (6 bases). This CDR3 region has 14 residues. V lost 2 bases and J 5 bases, leaving 11 bases between the germline ends. Germline assignment: CDR1 SGDLS and CDR2 YYNGEE. The part of the CDR3 DNA that was read is TGTGCCAGCAGCGTCTGGACAGCAGACAATGAG. Its translation is CASSVWTADNE. The CDR3 in full is CASSVWTADNEQFF.

Regarding this clone: The CDR3 extends 3 residues past the end of the read, so its final part is completed from the germline J gene. This rearrangement joins TRBV20-1 to TRBJ2-7; tentatively, D is TRBD1 (5 bases). Germline CDR1 DFQATT, CDR2 SNEGSKA (reference sequence). The V end lost 1 base, the J end lost 3 bases, and 16 bases lay between the germline ends. The CDR3 has 15 residues. CDR3 DNA, as far as it was read: TGCAGTGCTAGAGCGCTTGGCAGGGTACTCTACGAG. This encodes CSARALGRVLYE. The entire CDR3 reads CSARALGRVLYEQYF.

Of note for this clone: The sequence runs out 3 residues before the end of the CDR3; the remainder is reconstructed from the germline J gene. The gene calls are TRBV27 and TRBJ2-2; 7 nucleotides match TRBD1. This CDR3 contains 15 residues. After removal of 2 bases from V and 5 bases from J, the junction contained 5 bases not matched to a gene. Germline values: CDR1 MNHEY, CDR2 SMNVEV (reference sequence). The CDR3 bases that were read are TGTGCCAGCAGTTTAAACCACAGGGGAACCGGGGAG. Translation: CASSLNHRGTGE. The whole CDR3 reads CASSLNHRGTGELFF.

With respect to this clone: The read terminates 3 residues before the CDR3 end, so the remaining end is supplied by the germline J gene. The V call is TRBV2, the J call TRBJ2-1; no firm D call. Trimming stripped 6 bases from V and 5 bases from J, with 8 bases between. This CDR3 is 12 amino acids long. Looked up from germline, CDR1 is SNHLY and CDR2 is FYNNEI. The part of the CDR3 DNA that was read is TGTGCCAGCAGCGTAAGCCACAATGAG. Translating gives CASSVSHNE. The CDR3 in full is CASSVSHNEQFF.

With regard to this clone: One end of the junction does not line up with germline, which may come from a read error. The read ends 3 residues early relative to the CDR3; the germline J gene fills the gap. V gene TRBV4-2 combines with J gene TRBJ1-1; 10 bases are a match to TRBD1. CDR1 LGHNA and CDR2 YNFKEQ come from the germline V gene. CDR3 size: 14 residues. Partial CDR3 DNA: TGCGCCAGCAGCCAAGACAGGGGGCCCACTGAA. Its translation: CASSQDRGPTE. The whole CDR3 reads CASSQDRGPTEAFF.

On this clone itself: The CDR3 extends 3 residues past the end of the read, so its final part is completed from the germline J gene. V gene TRBV10-3 combines with J gene TRBJ2-1; D remains ambiguous. The V end lost 6 bases, the J end lost 0 bases, and 9 bases lay between the germline ends. Germline CDR1 is ENHRY and CDR2 is SYGVKD. CDR3 length: 14 residues. The sequenced CDR3 bases are TGTGCCATCAGGGAGACCAGCTCCTACAATGAG. It yields the protein CAIRETSSYNE. The whole CDR3 protein reads CAIRETSSYNEQFF.

Turning to this clone: Coverage ceases 3 residues before the CDR3 finishes, and the germline J gene fills in the end. V is TRBV19 and J is TRBJ2-1, with D possibly being TRBD1 (6 bases). Germline V gives CDR1 LNHDA, CDR2 SQIVND (reference sequence). This CDR3 is 16 amino acids long. V lost 4 bases and J 8 bases, leaving 21 bases between the germline ends. CDR3 residues: CASSRDPGSGGDEQFF. The sequenced part of the CDR3 DNA is TGTGCCAGTAGTAGAGACCCGGGTTCTGGGGGCGATGAG.

A word on this clone: Read sequence stops 3 residues before the CDR3 end, and the germline J gene provides the missing end. The chain combines TRBV20-1 with TRBJ2-2; maybe TRBD1 (6 bases). Germline-derived CDR1 and CDR2 are DFQATT and SNEGSKA (reference sequence). This CDR3 region has 13 residues. The V end lost 0 bases, the J end lost 6 bases, and 8 bases lay between the germline ends. The DNA read from the CDR3 is TGCAGTGCTAGAGATTACAGGGCCGGGGAG. The encoded protein is CSARDYRAGE. The full CDR3 sequence reads CSARDYRAGELFF.

A note on this clone: From the germline J gene comes the end of the CDR3, since the read stops 3 residues before it. The J gene is TRBJ1-2, the V gene TRBV28; 7 bases are shared with TRBD1. The CDR3 extends over 17 amino acids. The V segment lost 2 bases and the J segment 5 bases; nucleotides outside the gene matches: 14. Germline lookup yields CDR1 MDHEN and CDR2 SYDVKM. The part of the CDR3 DNA that was read is TGTGCCAGCAGTTTACAGGGACAGCCGTCTCCCGATTATGGC. Protein sequence: CASSLQGQPSPDYG. The entire CDR3 reads CASSLQGQPSPDYGYTF.

Concerning this clone: The DNA ends 3 residues before the CDR3 does, and the rest of the CDR3 is filled in from the germline J gene. The chain is built from TRBV7-9 and TRBJ1-2, with a weak D call TRBD1 (5 bases). The CDR3 has 15 amino acids. CDR1 is SEHNR and CDR2 is FQNEAQ in the germline V gene (reference sequence). Between the trimmed V and J ends, which lost 4 bases and 5 bases, there was a span of 17 bases. Here the CDR3 reads CASSSQTDVQYGYTF. Partial CDR3 DNA: TGTGCCAGCAGCTCCCAGACAGACGTCCAGTATGGC.

Comments on this clone: Read sequence stops 3 residues before the CDR3 end, and the germline J gene provides the missing end. J is TRBJ1-5 and V is TRBV10-2; D may be TRBD1 (5 bases). The germline CDR1 and CDR2 sequences are WSHSY and SAAADI. CDR3 length equals 13 residues. V was trimmed by 3 bases and J by 7 bases, leaving 10 bases between them. The CDR3 bases that were read are TGCGCCAGCAGTGAAGGTTGGGGCCAGCCC. The encoded protein is CASSEGWGQP. The CDR3 reads in full as CASSEGWGQPQHF.

Points on this clone: Sequencing ends 3 residues short of the CDR3 end; the germline J gene provides the rest. V is TRBV2 and J is TRBJ1-2; tentatively, D is TRBD1 (6 bases). This CDR3 region has 13 residues. The V gene lost 5 bases and the J gene lost 4 bases, with 11 bases spanning the gap. Germline CDR1 SNHLY, CDR2 FYNNEI. CDR3 in amino acids: CASSPGTSYGYTF. Incomplete CDR3 DNA: TGTGCCAGCAGTCCCGGGACAAGCTATGGC.

As concerns this clone: The read ends 3 residues early relative to the CDR3; the germline J gene fills the gap. The rearrangement uses TRBV7-8 and TRBJ2-7; 9 bases are shared with TRBD2. The CDR3 length is 15 residues. From germline, CDR1 is SGHVS and CDR2 FQNEAQ. V lost 1 base to trimming and J lost 2 bases; unmatched junction nucleotides: 3. The chain's CDR3 is CASSLGPSGTYEQYF. CDR3 DNA (partial): TGTGCCAGCAGCTTAGGGCCTAGCGGGACCTACGAG.

According to its frequency, this clone is medium-sized. The read stops 3 residues short of the end of the CDR3; the missing end is completed from the germline J gene. The chain employs TRBV6-2 or TRBV6-3 and TRBJ2-1; 10 nucleotides match TRBD2. The junction had 9 bases not matched to a gene; V was cut back by 7 bases and J by 6 bases. The germline V gene has CDR1 MNHEY and CDR2 SVGEGT. The CDR3 totals 15 residues. The CDR3 DNA, read in part, is TGTGCCAGCAATAGTGGGACTAGCGAGGGCAATGAG. Its translation is CASNSGTSEGNE. The full-length CDR3 reads as CASNSGTSEGNEQFF.

To note about this clone: One end of the junction does not line up with germline, which may come from a read error. The CDR3 end is not reached by the read, which stops 3 residues before it; the germline J gene fills it in. Other DNA sequences within the sample encode an identical CDR3. This chain joins TRBV6-2 or TRBV6-3 and TRBJ1-1; D is undetermined. Germline CDR1 reads MNHEY; CDR2 reads SVGEGT. This CDR3 has 15 residues. The covered CDR3 bases are TGTGCCAGTAGTTACCTAGGATCCATGAACACTGAA. The encoded protein is CASSYLGSMNTE. The CDR3 in full is CASSYLGSMNTEAFF.

Turning to this clone: With the read ending 3 residues before the CDR3 end, the germline J gene is used to fill in that end. The J gene is TRBJ2-7, the V gene TRBV5-1; D perhaps matches TRBD1 (6 bases). Per germline, CDR1 SGHRS and CDR2 YFSETQ. The CDR3 runs 17 residues. V lost 0 bases and J 3 bases, leaving 19 bases between the germline ends. The CDR3 here is CASSLDPRDTAHYEQYF. Incomplete CDR3 DNA: TGCGCCAGCAGCTTGGATCCCCGGGACACAGCCCACTACGAG.

Measured by frequency, this clone is large. The CDR3 end is not reached by the read, which stops 3 residues before it; the germline J gene fills it in. The J gene is TRBJ1-4, the V gene TRBV14; tentative D call: TRBD1 (6 bases). The V gene's germline CDR1 is SGHDN and CDR2 FVKESK. CDR3 length equals 12 residues. The CDR3 DNA, read in part, is TGTGCCAGCAGCCCAGCAGGGGTGCAA. As protein: CASSPAGVQ. The CDR3 reads in full as CASSPAGVQLFF.

In regard to this clone: The read ends 3 residues shy of where the CDR3 ends; the end is completed using the germline J gene. The V call is TRBV7-6, the J call TRBJ2-2; the match to TRBD2 covers 9 bases. This CDR3 is 16 amino acids long. V trimming: 3 bases; J trimming: 5 bases; junction bases outside the gene matches: 7. Germline loops: CDR1 SGHVS, CDR2 FNYEAQ. CDR3 DNA (partial): TGTGCCAGCAGCTTCATAGCGGGAGAAGGGACCGGGGAG. The encoded protein is CASSFIAGEGTGE. The full CDR3 is CASSFIAGEGTGELFF.

Comments on this clone: Read data end 3 residues before the CDR3 end; the end is taken from the germline J gene. This rearrangement joins TRBV29-1 to TRBJ2-1; 9 bases are shared with TRBD2. CDR1 and CDR2 (germline): SQVTM, ANQGSEA. The CDR3 sequence is 13 residues long. The DNA read from the CDR3 is TGCAGAGCGGGAGGCCCCTCCTACAATGAG. Translating it yields CRAGGPSYNE. The complete CDR3 protein is CRAGGPSYNEQFF.

For this clone: The CDR3 extends 3 residues past the end of the read, so its final part is completed from the germline J gene. The chain combines TRBV29-1 with TRBJ1-2, with 7 positions matching TRBD1. The CDR3 has 14 residues. V was pared by 2 bases and J by 4 bases, with 7 bases of the junction left unmatched. The germline gives CDR1 SQVTM, CDR2 ANQGSEA. CDR3 DNA (partial): TGCAGCGTTGAATCAACACAGGGGCGCTATGGC. Translation: CSVESTQGRYG. The CDR3, in full, reads CSVESTQGRYGYTF.

Incomplete CDR3 DNA: TGCAGTGCTCAAGGACTAGCGGGAGTGGGGAGCACAGATACG. This translates into CSAQGLAGVGSTDT. The entire CDR3 reads CSAQGLAGVGSTDTQYF. The chain recombines TRBV20-1 with TRBJ2-3; 13 bases match TRBD2. Read sequence stops 3 residues before the CDR3 end, and the germline J gene provides the missing end. V lost 5 bases to trimming and J lost 0 bases; unmatched junction nucleotides: 8. This CDR3 has 17 amino acids. Germline V gives CDR1 DFQATT, CDR2 SNEGSKA (reference sequence).

About this clone: The read ends 3 residues before the CDR3 terminus; that terminus is restored from the germline J gene. The V gene is TRBV5-8, the J gene TRBJ2-4; D is possibly TRBD2 (5 bases). The germline V gene has CDR1 SGHTS and CDR2 YDEGEE. The CDR3 runs to 14 residues. The V end lost 3 bases, the J end lost 0 bases, and 7 bases lay between the germline ends. The DNA read from the CDR3 is TGTGCCAGCAGCTGGACTCTAGCCAAAAACATT. Its protein product is CASSWTLAKNI. The whole CDR3 reads CASSWTLAKNIQYF.

The CDR3 protein is CASSQRFSGSDEQFF. The part of the CDR3 DNA that was read is TGTGCCAGCAGCCAAAGATTCAGCGGCAGTGATGAG. The chain couples TRBV4-2 to TRBJ2-1; D perhaps matches TRBD2 (5 bases). The read is 3 residues too short to cover the CDR3 end, so that end is filled in from the germline J gene. Germline lookup yields CDR1 LGHNA and CDR2 YNFKEQ. Trimming cost V 2 bases and J 8 bases, with 16 bases left between them. This CDR3 has 15 residues.

As regards this clone: The read finishes 3 residues shy of the CDR3 end, and the germline J gene is used to complete it. The rearrangement links TRBV28 to TRBJ2-7; D is unresolved. The CDR3 sequence is 13 residues long. Germline V gene data show CDR1 as MDHEN and CDR2 as SYDVKM. V was cut by 6 bases and J by 3 bases, with 12 bases left in between. The CDR3 is CASSVTHNYEQYF. The sequenced CDR3 bases are TGTGCCAGCAGCGTAACTCATAACTACGAG. Based on the CDR3 plus reference TRBV28 and TRBJ2-7, the full variable domain is DVKVTQSSRYLVKRTGEKVFLECVQDMDHENMFWYRQDPGLGLRLIYFSYDVKMKEKGDIPEGYSVSREKKERFSLILESASTNQTSMYLCASSVTHNYEQYFGPGTRLTVT.

Note on this clone: The read finishes 3 residues shy of the CDR3 end, and the germline J gene is used to complete it. V gene TRBV18 combines with J gene TRBJ2-7, with 8 bases fitting TRBD1. J lost 3 bases, V lost 0 bases, and 1 base had no gene match. Germline loops: CDR1 KGHSH, CDR2 LQKENI. There are 14 residues in the CDR3. CDR3 DNA (partial): TGTGCCAGCTCACCACCGGGACAGGTCTACGAG. Its translation is CASSPPGQVYE. The complete CDR3 protein is CASSPPGQVYEQYF.

According to its frequency, this clone is large. The sequence runs out 3 residues before the end of the CDR3; the remainder is reconstructed from the germline J gene. V is TRBV19 and J is TRBJ2-1; D is perhaps TRBD2 (5 bases). CDR3 length: 14 amino acids. V lost 6 bases and J 1 base, leaving 10 bases between the germline ends. Germline lookup yields CDR1 LNHDA and CDR2 SQIVND (reference sequence). Partial CDR3 DNA: TGTGCCAGTAGCAGGACTCTGTCCTACAATGAG. Translated: CASSRTLSYNE. The entire CDR3 reads CASSRTLSYNEQFF.

Turning to this clone: The read ends 3 residues shy of where the CDR3 ends; the end is completed using the germline J gene. V gene TRBV4-1 combines with J gene TRBJ2-7; 7 bases are a match to TRBD1. V lost 6 bases, J lost 4 bases, and 6 bases stayed unmatched. The CDR3 is 13 residues long. CDR1 is MGHRA and CDR2 is YSYEKL in the germline V gene. The CDR3 bases that were read are TGCGCCAGCAGTCCAAAACAGGGGTACGAG. It encodes CASSPKQGYE. The entire CDR3 reads CASSPKQGYEQYF.